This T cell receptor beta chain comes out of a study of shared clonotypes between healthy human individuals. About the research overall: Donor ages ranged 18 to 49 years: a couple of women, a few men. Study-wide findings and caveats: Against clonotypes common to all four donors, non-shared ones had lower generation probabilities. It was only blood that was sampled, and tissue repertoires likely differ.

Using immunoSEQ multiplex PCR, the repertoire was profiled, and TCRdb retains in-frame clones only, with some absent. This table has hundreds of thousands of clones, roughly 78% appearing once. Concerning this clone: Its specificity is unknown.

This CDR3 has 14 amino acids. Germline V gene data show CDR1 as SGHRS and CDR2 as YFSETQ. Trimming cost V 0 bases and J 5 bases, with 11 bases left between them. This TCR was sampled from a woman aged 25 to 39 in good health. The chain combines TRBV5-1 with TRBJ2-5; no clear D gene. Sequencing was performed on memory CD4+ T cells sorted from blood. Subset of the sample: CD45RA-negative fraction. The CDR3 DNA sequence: TGCGCCAGCAGCTTGGGACACGTGCGGGAGACCCAGTACTTC. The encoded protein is CASSLGHVRETQYF.